This T cell receptor beta chain was identified in a study of PD-L1 blockade in urothelial cancer. Here immunoSEQ multiplex PCR was the method, and the copy in TCRdb shows in-frame clones only, minus some. The sample has 40,000 to 60,000 clones, around 84% seen once. This clone was observed a single time. Time point meaning: pretreatment peripheral blood. Metastatic or locally advanced urothelial carcinoma was present in the patients. Samples spanned pretreatment and treatment, with 1 to 8 time points per patient. There are 19 residues in the CDR3. The V gene's germline CDR1 is KGHSH and CDR2 LQKENI. V lost 3 bases and J lost 4; bases outside the gene matches: 10.

The sequence came from a man between 65 and 80 years old with urothelial cancer. The chain joins TRBV18 to TRBJ2-1; 15 bases match TRBD2. The sample consisted of PBMCs, taken around atezolizumab (anti-PD-L1) treatment. Here the CDR3 DNA reads TGTGCCAGCTCACCCCCGTCGGGACTAGCGGGGGGCCTTTACAATGAGCAGTTCTTC. Protein: CASSPPSGLAGGLYNEQFF.